The 7 T cell receptor beta chains listed next were all sequenced from one sample in a study of T cells after posttransplantation cyclophosphamide. Repertoires were generated with immunoSEQ multiplex PCR, while TCRdb's copy carries only in-frame clones and drops some. The table lists about 19,000 clones, over 70% of them singletons. Treatment was busulfan-fludarabine conditioning, a marrow graft, and cyclophosphamide on days +3 and +4. The sample consisted of PBMCs, taken after an allogeneic stem cell transplant with post-transplant cyclophosphamide. These receptors originate from a male patient aged 25-45 years who received an allogeneic stem cell transplant from a related donor, was CMV-positive, and had acute GVHD only. Part of the T cells may come from the graft donor.

The chain carries TRBV7-2 and TRBJ2-3; unclear D gene. The ends were cut back, 5 bases at V and 1 base at J, with 13 bases in the middle. The germline V gene encodes CDR1 SGHTA and CDR2 FQGNSA. The CDR3 runs to 15 residues. The CDR3 DNA is TGTGCCAGCAGCGTTAACAACGCCCGCACAGATACGCAGTATTTT. This sequence encodes CASSVNNARTDTQYF.

The chain couples TRBV18 to TRBJ2-7; D perhaps matches TRBD1 (6 bases). CDR1 is KGHSH and CDR2 is LQKENI in the germline V gene. V shed 4 bases and J shed 2 bases, with 12 bases lying between them. The CDR3 is 14 amino acids. CDR3 in DNA: TGTGCCAGCTCACAGGCAGGACAGACCTACGAGCAGTACTTC. This translates into CASSQAGQTYEQYF.

The chain is built from TRBV27 and TRBJ2-7; 8 bases agree with TRBD1. The V segment lost 9 bases and the J segment 0 bases; nucleotides outside the gene matches: 7. This CDR3 has 14 amino acids. Germline V gene sequence: CDR1 MNHEY, CDR2 SMNVEV (reference sequence). In DNA, the CDR3 is TGTGCCAGTACTCGGGACAGGTACTCCTACGAGCAGTACTTC. It translates to CASTRDRYSYEQYF.

The genes are TRBV1 and TRBJ1-2; the D call in the table, TRBD1, was not verified against the DNA. TRBV1 is tagged as a pseudogene. This CDR3 comprises 16 residues. The CDR3 DNA follows: TGCACCAGCAGCCGGGACAGGGGGCCCCTTAACTATGGCTACACCTTC. Protein product: CTSSRDRGPLNYGYTF.

V is TRBV7-9 and J is TRBJ1-4, with D maybe TRBD1 (6 bases). The CDR3 spans 16 residues. Trimming shortened V by 1 base and J by 5 bases, and 14 bases separated the two germline ends. The germline gives CDR1 SEHNR, CDR2 FQNEAQ (reference sequence). CDR3 DNA: TGTGCCAGCAGCTTAGATATTGGACAGCGGAATGAAAAACTGTTTTTT. Amino acids: CASSLDIGQRNEKLFF.

This chain links TRBV6-6 with TRBJ2-7, with 7 bases matching TRBD1. Germline lookup yields CDR1 MNHNY and CDR2 SVGAGI (reference sequence). CDR3 size: 13 residues. After removal of 8 bases from V and 0 bases from J, the junction contained 4 bases not matched to a gene. The CDR3 spells CASVRQGSYEQYF. The DNA of the CDR3 is TGTGCCAGCGTTCGACAGGGCTCCTACGAGCAGTACTTC.

The chain has TRBV9 and TRBJ2-1; maybe TRBD1 (6 bases). This CDR3 has 15 amino acids. The germline V and J ends were trimmed by 4 bases and 0 bases, with 11 bases remaining between them. Germline loops: CDR1 SGDLS, CDR2 YYNGEE. The CDR3 DNA follows: TGTGCCAGCAGCCCCCAGGGGAGCTCCTACAATGAGCAGTTCTTC. It yields the protein CASSPQGSSYNEQFF.